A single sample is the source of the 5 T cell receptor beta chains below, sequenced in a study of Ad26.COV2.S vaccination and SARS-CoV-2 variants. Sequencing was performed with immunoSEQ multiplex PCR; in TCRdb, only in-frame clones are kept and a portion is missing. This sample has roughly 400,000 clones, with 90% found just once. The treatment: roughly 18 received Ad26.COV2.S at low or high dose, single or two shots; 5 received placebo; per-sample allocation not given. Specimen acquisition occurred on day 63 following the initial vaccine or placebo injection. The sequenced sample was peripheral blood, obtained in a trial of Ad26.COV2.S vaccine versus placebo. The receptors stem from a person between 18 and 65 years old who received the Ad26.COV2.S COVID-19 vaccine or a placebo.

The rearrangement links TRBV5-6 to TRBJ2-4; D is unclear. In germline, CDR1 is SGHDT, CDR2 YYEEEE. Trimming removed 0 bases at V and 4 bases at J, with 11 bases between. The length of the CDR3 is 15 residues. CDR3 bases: TGTGCCAGCAGCTTGGGGGTCCTAACAAAAAACATTCAGTACTTC. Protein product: CASSLGVLTKNIQYF.

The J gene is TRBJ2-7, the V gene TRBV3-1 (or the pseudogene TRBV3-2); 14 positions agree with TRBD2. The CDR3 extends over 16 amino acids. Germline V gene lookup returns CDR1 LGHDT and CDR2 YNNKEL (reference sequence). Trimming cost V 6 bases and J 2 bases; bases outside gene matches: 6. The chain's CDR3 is CASRPGLAGAAYEQYF. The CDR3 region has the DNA TGTGCCAGCAGACCGGGACTAGCGGGAGCGGCCTACGAGCAGTACTTC.

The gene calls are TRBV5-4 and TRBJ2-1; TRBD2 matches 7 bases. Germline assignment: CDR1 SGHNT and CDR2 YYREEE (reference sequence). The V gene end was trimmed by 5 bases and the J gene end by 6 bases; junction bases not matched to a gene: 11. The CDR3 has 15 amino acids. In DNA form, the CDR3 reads TGTGCCAGCAGGGGGACTACGGACAAAGCCAATGAGCAGTTCTTC. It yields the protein CASRGTTDKANEQFF.

This chain's CDR3 is CASSVAGGASGYTF. The DNA for the CDR3 is TGTGCCAGCAGCGTAGCCGGGGGAGCTAGTGGCTACACCTTC. The chain employs TRBV9 and TRBJ1-2, with a weak D call TRBD1 (5 bases). Germline CDR1 reads SGDLS; CDR2 reads YYNGEE. V was trimmed by 0 bases and J by 7 bases, leaving 13 bases between them. This CDR3 is 14 amino acids long. The entire variable domain, with the rest obtained from reference TRBV9 and TRBJ1-2, is as follows: DSGVTQTPKHLITATGQRVTLRCSPRSGDLSVYWYQQSLDQGLQFLIQYYNGEERAKGNILERFSAQQFPDLHSELNLSSLELGDSALYFCASSVAGGASGYTFGSGTRLTVV.

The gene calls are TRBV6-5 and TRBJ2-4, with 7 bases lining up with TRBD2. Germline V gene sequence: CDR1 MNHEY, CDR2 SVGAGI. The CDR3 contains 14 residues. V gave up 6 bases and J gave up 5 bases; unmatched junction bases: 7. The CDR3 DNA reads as TGTGCCAGCAGCCAACGACTAGCAGAAAACATTCAGTACTTC. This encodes CASSQRLAENIQYF.